One TCR beta chain is described in this entry. The record originates from a study of T-cell reconstitution after alpha-beta-depleted transplantation in children. TCRbeta library construction was performed incorporating unique molecular identifiers. Each CDR3 protein is one row after TCRdb ran MiXCR on the PCR reads. The table shows 500,000 to 600,000 distinct CDR3 sequences, with over 25% occurring only once. CDR3 size: 14 residues. V lost 4 bases to trimming and J lost 6 bases, with 16 bases between them. Germline V CDR1 and CDR2: GTSNPN, SVGIG (reference sequence). The specimen was PBMCs from the stem cell graft donor, collected from the stem cell graft. V is TRBV30 and J is TRBJ2-1; D perhaps matches TRBD2 (5 bases). The TCR originated in a human donor who donated a stem cell graft to a child with aplastic anemia. CDR3 loop: CAWTSGIGINEQFF. The CDR3 DNA is TGTGCCTGGACCTCCGGGATAGGGATCAATGAGCAGTTCTTC. The variable domain in full, completed from reference TRBV30 and TRBJ2-1, reads SQTIHQWPATLVQPVGSPLSLECTVEGTSNPNLYWYRQAAGRGLQLLFYSVGIGQISSEVPQNLSASRPQDRQFILSSKKLLLSDSGFYLCAWTSGIGINEQFFGPGTRLTVL.